The 4 T cell receptor beta chains presented below share a single source sample, sequenced in a study of blood T cell repertoires in COVID-19. Assay: immunoSEQ multiplex PCR; the TCRdb copy retains only in-frame clones and omits some. The profile shows some 140,000 clones, 79% of them singletons. The material sequenced was peripheral blood. Every receptor here comes from a woman in her 70s with COVID-19, enrolled during active disease.

The chain is built from TRBV5-5 and TRBJ1-4; the D gene is possibly TRBD1 (5 bases). The CDR3 covers 14 residues. CDR1 is SGHKS and CDR2 is YYEKEE in the germline V gene (reference sequence). With 2 bases removed from V and 8 bases from J, the gap between germline ends came to 13 bases. CDR3 sequence reads: CASSLTQGGEKLFF. CDR3 nucleotides: TGTGCCAGCAGCTTAACGCAGGGTGGAGAAAAACTGTTTTTT.

This clone was detected only once. V gene TRBV12-3 or TRBV12-4 combines with J gene TRBJ2-1, with 10 bases identical to TRBD1. V was clipped by 5 bases and J by 7 bases; unmatched bases: 2. The CDR3 is 13 amino acids. CDR3 coding DNA: TGTGCCAGCAGTCGACAGGGGGCTAATGAGCAGTTCTTC. It yields the protein CASSRQGANEQFF.

The V call is TRBV2, the J call TRBJ1-2, with D unclear. The CDR3 consists of 13 residues. V lost 2 bases, J lost 8 bases, and 12 bases lay in between. Germline CDR1 reads SNHLY; CDR2 reads FYNNEI. CDR3 sequence: CASSEQVSFGYTF. CDR3 coding DNA: TGTGCCAGCAGTGAACAGGTCTCGTTCGGCTACACCTTC.

This chain uses TRBV2 with TRBJ1-1; tentative D call: TRBD1 (5 bases). V was shortened by 5 bases and J by 1 base, with 11 bases between the two germline ends. Per the germline V gene, CDR1 is SNHLY and CDR2 is FYNNEI. CDR3 length: 14 amino acids. CDR3 bases: TGTGCCAGCAGTAGCGGGACGGAGAACACTGAAGCTTTCTTT. Its translation is CASSSGTENTEAFF.